This record covers a single T cell receptor beta chain. Antigen unknown. CDR3 length: 18 amino acids. With V trimmed by 4 bases and J by 1 base, 8 bases remained unmatched. CDR1 GTSNPN and CDR2 SVGIG come from the germline V gene (reference sequence). This entry comes from a study of lymphopenia after photon versus proton radiotherapy. Points from the study as a whole: Under photons, naive T cells and diversity fell while effector/memory populations rose. After lymphocyte nadir, photon-treated repertoires showed oligoclonal expansion, especially CD8+ Temra. Only patients who died were analyzed for survival; proton advantage is unproven. Post-nadir TCR diversity decline inversely tracked overall survival among those who died.

TCRdb keeps only in-frame clones here, not all; method: immunoSEQ multiplex PCR. The table lists 25,000 to 30,000 clones, roughly 87% of them singletons. The chain is built from TRBV30 and TRBJ2-2; 14 bases match TRBD2. This receptor was identified in a man aged 50 to 59 with gastric cancer. Source: peripheral blood, taken from a patient treated with photon-based radiotherapy. The CDR3 DNA reads TGTGCCTGGACAATCGGACTAGCGGGGGGTCGGAACACCGGGGAGCTGTTTTTT. Translated, it gives CAWTIGLAGGRNTGELFF.